This passage covers 27 T cell receptor beta chains from one sample sequenced in a study of T cell repertoires in cytomegalovirus infection. TCRdb itself ran the reads through MiXCR, one entry per CDR3 protein. The sample includes more than 110,000 distinct CDR3 sequences, roughly a third of them seen just once. For these receptors, no antigen is known. Sequenced material: CD8+ T cells from cultured PBMCs, taken from culture after CMV antigen stimulation. The receptors were sampled from a human donor in good health (CMV status not recorded). Some clones in this sample may be carry-over from other donors' samples.

In its sample, this clonotype was seen a few times. J is TRBJ1-3 and V is TRBV9; perhaps TRBD1 as D (5 bases). With 0 bases removed from V and 2 bases from J, the gap between germline ends came to 9 bases. This CDR3 has 15 residues. CDR1 SGDLS and CDR2 YYNGEE come from the germline V gene. CDR3: CASSVAPGAGNTIYF. The CDR3 DNA follows: TGTGCCAGCAGCGTAGCTCCGGGGGCTGGAAACACCATATATTTT.

The J gene is TRBJ1-1, the V gene TRBV20-1; a possible D gene is TRBD1 (6 bases). CDR3 length equals 13 residues. Germline V gene lookup returns CDR1 DFQATT and CDR2 SNEGSKA (reference sequence). V was trimmed by 6 bases and J by 3 bases, leaving 14 bases between them. Here the CDR3 reads CSAQTGRDTEAFF. The CDR3 DNA sequence: TGCAGTGCCCAGACAGGAAGGGACACTGAAGCTTTCTTT.

Turning to this clonotype: One end of the junction is discordant with germline, which a read error may explain. The chain carries TRBV7-8 and TRBJ2-2; D uncertain. Germline V lookup: CDR1 SGHVS, CDR2 FQNEAQ. This CDR3 has 14 residues. The CDR3, as DNA: TGTGCCAGCAGCTTAGCGCAGAACCCCGGGGAGCTGTTTTTT. Translating it yields CASSLAQNPGELFF.

The sample holds many counts of this clonotype. DNA for the CDR3: TGTGCCAGCAGCTTATTCCCTAGCGAGCAAGAGACCCAGTACTTC. It yields the protein CASSLFPSEQETQYF. The rearrangement uses TRBV7-8 and TRBJ2-5, with a weak D call TRBD2 (6 bases). Between the trimmed V and J ends, which lost 2 bases and 2 bases, there was a span of 12 bases. The CDR3 spans 15 residues. CDR1 SGHVS and CDR2 FQNEAQ come from the germline V gene.

The chain links TRBV7-9 to TRBJ2-1; D possibly corresponds to TRBD1 (5 bases). The germline V and J ends were trimmed by 4 bases and 10 bases, with 8 bases remaining between them. The CDR3 is 11 amino acids. CDR1 and CDR2 from the germline V gene are SEHNR and FQNEAQ (reference sequence). The CDR3 DNA is TGTGCCAGCAGCTCAGGGCACGAGCAGTTCTTC. It translates to CASSSGHEQFF.

This clonotype has a handful of counts. This sequence joins TRBV28 and TRBJ2-5, with D possibly TRBD2 on 6 matching bases. The V end was cut by 2 bases, the J end by 3 bases, with 22 bases between. Germline CDR1 is MDHEN and CDR2 is SYDVKM. The CDR3 covers 18 residues. The CDR3 nucleotides are TGTGCCAGCAGTTTAGGCGTGTCCGGGGGTGGATTGGAAGAGACCCAGTACTTC. The encoded protein is CASSLGVSGGGLEETQYF.

This clonotype occurred a few times. The genes are TRBV12-3 or TRBV12-4 and TRBJ2-3; TRBD2 agrees at 7 bases. This CDR3 region has 15 residues. V trimming: 4 bases; J trimming: 1 base; junction bases outside the gene matches: 5. The CDR3 coding sequence is TGTGCCAGCAGTTGGGGGGGGGTACGCACAGATACGCAGTATTTT. Amino acid sequence: CASSWGGVRTDTQYF.

The V call is TRBV27, the J call TRBJ2-1, with 13 bases that match TRBD2. This CDR3 comprises 14 residues. CDR1 and CDR2 from the germline V gene are MNHEY and SMNVEV (reference sequence). Germline trimming cut 9 bases from V and 5 bases from J; bases unmatched to any gene: 4. CDR3 loop: CASTSGGANNEQFF. In DNA, the CDR3 is TGTGCCAGTACTAGCGGGGGGGCCAACAATGAGCAGTTCTTC.

The chain is built from TRBV11-1 and TRBJ2-1; 9 bases map to TRBD1. Germline V gene data show CDR1 as SGHAT and CDR2 as FQDESV (reference sequence). There are 15 residues in the CDR3. V dropped 4 bases and J dropped 4; count of bases not matched to a gene: 5. This CDR3 reads CASSSDRGSYNEQFF. The CDR3 nucleotides read TGTGCCAGCAGCTCCGACAGGGGGAGTTACAATGAGCAGTTCTTC. The full variable domain, completed using reference TRBV11-1 and TRBJ2-1, is EAEVAQSPRYKITEKSQAVAFWCDPISGHATLYWYRQILGQGPELLVQFQDESVVDDSQLPKDRFSAERLKGVDSTLKIQPAELGDSAMYLCASSSDRGSYNEQFFGPGTRLTVL.

This clonotype was seen ten or more times. V is TRBV7-8 and J is TRBJ2-3; D is unresolved. Per germline, CDR1 SGHVS and CDR2 FQNEAQ. The CDR3 contains 14 residues. V lost 11 bases to trimming and J lost 3 bases, with 18 bases between them. The CDR3 nucleotides read TGTGCCGGAACAGCGTCGGGTGTGACAGATACGCAGTATTTT. Protein: CAGTASGVTDTQYF.

This sequence joins TRBV15 and TRBJ1-5; D not certain. There are 15 residues in the CDR3. The ends were cut back, 0 bases at V and 6 bases at J, with 12 bases in the middle. Germline values: CDR1 LNHNV, CDR2 YYDKDF (reference sequence). CDR3 DNA: TGTGCCACCAGCAGAGATCGTAGTTTAAGTCAGCCCCAGCATTTT. Its protein is CATSRDRSLSQPQHF. Filled out from reference TRBV15 and TRBJ1-5, the complete variable domain reads DAMVIQNPRYQVTQFGKPVTLSCSQTLNHNVMYWYQQKSSQAPKLLFHYYDKDFNNEADTPDNFQSRRPNTSFCFLDIRSPGLGDTAMYLCATSRDRSLSQPQHFGDGTRLSIL.

This clonotype was recorded a few times. The chain couples TRBV6-5 to TRBJ2-1, with 11 bases lining up with TRBD1. The CDR3 spans 14 residues. Germline-derived CDR1 and CDR2 are MNHEY and SVGAGI. V shed 6 bases, J shed 13 bases, and the junction held 11 bases outside the gene matches. For the CDR3, the DNA is TGTGCCAGCAGGGGAGGACAGGGGGCTTTAATTCAGTTCTTC. Residues: CASRGGQGALIQFF.

This clonotype was recorded at least ten times. V is TRBV7-2 and J is TRBJ1-4; no definite D call. The CDR3 contains 15 residues. Germline V lookup: CDR1 SGHTA, CDR2 FQGNSA. Trimming shortened V by 2 bases and J by 0 bases, and 7 bases separated the two germline ends. The CDR3 here is CASSLNVATNEKLFF. CDR3 DNA sequence: TGTGCCAGCAGCTTAAATGTCGCAACTAATGAAAAACTGTTTTTT.

This sequence joins TRBV19 and TRBJ1-2, with D tentatively TRBD1 (5 bases). CDR1 LNHDA and CDR2 SQIVND come from the germline V gene (reference sequence). V was trimmed by 3 bases and J by 2 bases, leaving 10 bases between them. The CDR3 totals 14 residues. As DNA, the CDR3 is TGTGCCAGTAGTATCCCAGGGATAAACTATGGCTACACCTTC. It specifies CASSIPGINYGYTF.

J is TRBJ1-4 and V is TRBV6-1, with 8 bases that match TRBD1. With 5 bases clipped from V and 3 bases from J, the junction kept 5 bases outside the gene matches. The germline CDR1 and CDR2 sequences are MNHNS and SASEGT. This CDR3 region has 15 residues. DNA for the CDR3: TGTGCCAGCAGTTCGACAGGGGCGCCTAATGAAAAACTGTTTTTT. Amino acid sequence: CASSSTGAPNEKLFF.

The V and J genes are TRBV28 and TRBJ2-3, with 11 bases lining up with TRBD2. V trimming: 6 bases; J trimming: 0 bases; junction bases outside the gene matches: 8. The CDR3 loop spans 17 amino acids. Germline values: CDR1 MDHEN, CDR2 SYDVKM. The CDR3 coding sequence is TGTGCCAGCAGCCCGATACTAGCGGGGGCAAGCACAGATACGCAGTATTTT. It translates to CASSPILAGASTDTQYF.

The table lists this clonotype with many counts. At one end the junction does not follow the germline gene, possibly because of a read error. This chain links TRBV6-1 with TRBJ1-4, with a possible D match to TRBD1 (5 bases). CDR1 and CDR2 (germline): MNHNS, SASEGT. The CDR3 covers 14 residues. The CDR3 here is CASRGVGENEKLFF. Written as DNA, the CDR3 is TGTGCCAGCAGGGGGGTAGGGGAAAATGAAAAGCTGTTTTTT.

J is TRBJ1-5 and V is TRBV7-9; 8 nucleotides agree with TRBD1. Per the germline V gene, CDR1 is SEHNR and CDR2 is FQNEAQ (reference sequence). With V trimmed by 6 bases and J by 6 bases, 7 bases remained unmatched. The CDR3 consists of 14 residues. CDR3 coding DNA: TGTGCCAGCAGTCCAGGGGGCTTCGGTCAGCCCCAGCATTTT. It codes for CASSPGGFGQPQHF.

This clonotype occurred many times. This chain uses TRBV12-3 or TRBV12-4 with TRBJ1-2; 8 nucleotides match TRBD1. The CDR3 is made up of 12 amino acids. V gave up 10 bases and J gave up 6 bases; unmatched junction bases: 7. The CDR3 loop is CATPQGGHGYTF. CDR3 coding DNA: TGTGCCACCCCACAGGGGGGGCATGGCTACACCTTC.

This clonotype showed up just a few times. The CDR3 spells CASSSVMNGDGYTF. CDR3 bases: TGCGCCAGCAGCTCCGTAATGAACGGGGATGGCTACACCTTC. The rearrangement links TRBV5-1 to TRBJ1-2, with D unresolved. The V end lost 3 bases, the J end lost 6 bases, and 15 bases lay between the germline ends. The CDR3 consists of 14 residues. Germline V lookup: CDR1 SGHRS, CDR2 YFSETQ.

The chain recombines TRBV27 with TRBJ1-1, with 7 bases aligning to TRBD1. Germline CDR1 MNHEY, CDR2 SMNVEV (reference sequence). With 1 base clipped from V and 0 bases from J, the junction kept 17 bases outside the gene matches. This CDR3 has 20 amino acids. CDR3 residues: CASSLFPQGGNPSMNTEAFF. The DNA for the CDR3 is TGTGCCAGCAGTTTATTCCCGCAGGGGGGGAACCCTTCTATGAACACTGAAGCTTTCTTT.

CDR3 nucleotides: TGTGCCAGCAGCTTATGGGGCCGGGCTAGCGGGGAGAGCACAGATACGCAGTATTTT. Its protein is CASSLWGRASGESTDTQYF. The chain has TRBV11-2 and TRBJ2-3, with 9 bases fitting TRBD2. Per germline, CDR1 SGHAT and CDR2 FQNNGV. Trimming removed 2 bases from V and 0 bases from J; junction bases left unmatched: 12. The CDR3 runs to 19 residues. The whole variable domain, remainder taken from reference TRBV11-2 and TRBJ2-3, is EAGVAQSPRYKIIEKRQSVAFWCNPISGHATLYWYQQILGQGPKLLIQFQNNGVVDDSQLPKDRFSAERLKGVDSTLKIQPAKLEDSAVYLCASSLWGRASGESTDTQYFGPGTRLTVL.

This chain uses TRBV2 with TRBJ2-3; 10 bases align to TRBD2. After removal of 7 bases from V and 0 bases from J, the junction contained 10 bases not matched to a gene. The length of the CDR3 is 17 residues. The V gene's germline CDR1 is SNHLY and CDR2 FYNNEI. The CDR3 region has the DNA TGTGCCAGCAAGGAGTATAGCGGGGGGATTAGCACAGATACGCAGTATTTT. This sequence encodes CASKEYSGGISTDTQYF.

This chain connects TRBV7-9 to TRBJ1-2, with TRBD1 matching 9 bases. V shed 4 bases, J shed 4 bases, and the junction held 7 bases outside the gene matches. CDR1 and CDR2 (germline): SEHNR, FQNEAQ (reference sequence). This CDR3 has 15 residues. CDR3 DNA sequence: TGTGCCAGCAGCTCGACAGGGGGACGTAGCTATGGCTACACCTTC. It codes for CASSSTGGRSYGYTF.

The chain carries TRBV6-8 and TRBJ2-2, with D maybe TRBD1 (5 bases). Between the trimmed V and J ends, which lost 2 bases and 1 base, there was a span of 5 bases. The CDR3 has 14 amino acids. Germline CDR1 is MNHGY and CDR2 is SAAAGT. In nucleotides, the CDR3 is TGTGCCAGCAGTTACCAGGGGAACACCGGGGAGCTGTTTTTT. Its protein product is CASSYQGNTGELFF.

This clonotype was seen just once. V usage is TRBV12-3 or TRBV12-4 and J usage is TRBJ2-7; 7 bases agree with TRBD1. There are 13 residues in the CDR3. With 6 bases clipped from V and 5 bases from J, the junction kept 7 bases outside the gene matches. The DNA of the CDR3 is TGTGCCAGCAGCGAAGACAGGGAAGACGAGCAGTACTTC. Amino acid sequence: CASSEDREDEQYF.

As for this clonotype: A much more abundant neighbour one base away suggests this may be a read error. The chain carries TRBV7-8 and TRBJ2-5, with D hard to call. Trimming took off 5 bases at V and 2 bases at J, with 9 bases between the two ends. CDR3 length: 13 residues. From germline, CDR1 is SGHVS and CDR2 FQNEAQ. CDR3 amino acids: CASSQQLQETQYF. The CDR3 DNA reads TGTGCCAGCAGCCAACAGCTACAAGAGACCCAGTACTTC.